This T cell receptor (beta chain) stems from a study of T-cell reconstitution after alpha-beta-depleted transplantation in children. This clonotype was found many times. Its antigen is currently unknown. Between the trimmed V and J ends, which lost 4 bases and 2 bases, there was a span of 14 bases. Germline CDR1 reads SGHKS; CDR2 reads YYEKEE (reference sequence). CDR3 length equals 15 residues. As it was prepared, the TCRbeta library received unique molecular identifiers. One entry per CDR3 protein, called by TCRdb with MiXCR from the PCR reads. The sample carries fewer than 250,000 distinct CDR3 sequences, around 8% recorded once. Study results and limitations: Diversity of TCRbeta at day 60 was high in some patients, arising from surviving recipient T cells and thymic progenitors. About two months after transplant, alpha-beta T cells reportedly came from several hundred expanded graft clones. T-cell numbers and diversity one year post-transplant derived largely from freshly generated T cells.

The sequenced sample was PBMCs, mostly from graft donor cells, obtained 180 days after TCRalphabeta/CD19-depleted stem cell transplant. This chain uses TRBV5-5 with TRBJ2-3; D perhaps matches TRBD1 (5 bases). The sequence came from a male patient between 5 and 17 years old who had a stem cell transplant for acute lymphoblastic leukemia, so the T cells may come from the graft donor. The chain's CDR3 is CASSHSGAVTDTQYF. The CDR3 nucleotides are TGTGCCAGCAGCCATAGTGGGGCCGTCACAGATACGCAGTATTTT. Full variable domain (rest looked up from reference TRBV5-5 and TRBJ2-3): DAGVTQSPTHLIKTRGQQVTLRCSPISGHKSVSWYQQVLGQGPQFIFQYYEKEERGRGNFPDRFSARQFPNYSSELNVNALLLGDSALYLCASSHSGAVTDTQYFGPGTRLTVL.